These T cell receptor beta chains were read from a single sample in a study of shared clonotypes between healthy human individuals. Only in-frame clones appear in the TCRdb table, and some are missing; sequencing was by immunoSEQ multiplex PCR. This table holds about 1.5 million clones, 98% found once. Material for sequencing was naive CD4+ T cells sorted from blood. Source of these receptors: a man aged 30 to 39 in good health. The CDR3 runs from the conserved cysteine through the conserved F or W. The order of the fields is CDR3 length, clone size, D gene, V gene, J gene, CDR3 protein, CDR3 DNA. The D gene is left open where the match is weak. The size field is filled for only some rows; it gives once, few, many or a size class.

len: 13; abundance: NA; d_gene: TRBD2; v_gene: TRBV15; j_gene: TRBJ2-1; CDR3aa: CATSREGTMTTFF; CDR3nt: TGTGCCACCAGCAGAGAGGGGACTATGACGACGTTCTTC
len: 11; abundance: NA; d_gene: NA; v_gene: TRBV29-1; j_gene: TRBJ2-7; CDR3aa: CSVAGNYEQYF; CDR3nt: TGCAGCGTTGCTGGGAACTACGAGCAGTACTTC
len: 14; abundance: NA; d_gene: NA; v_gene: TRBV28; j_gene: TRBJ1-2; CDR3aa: CASSTGPTNYGYTF; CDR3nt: TGTGCCAGCAGTACAGGGCCCACTAACTATGGCTACACCTTC
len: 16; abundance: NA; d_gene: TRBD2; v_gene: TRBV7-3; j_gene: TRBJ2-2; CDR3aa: CASSLRIAGITGELFF; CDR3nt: TGTGCCAGCAGCCTCCGGATAGCGGGAATCACCGGGGAGCTGTTTTTT
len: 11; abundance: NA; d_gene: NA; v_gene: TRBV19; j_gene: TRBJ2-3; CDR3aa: CASSIGGTQYF; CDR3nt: TGTGCCAGTAGTATAGGTGGGACGCAGTATTTT
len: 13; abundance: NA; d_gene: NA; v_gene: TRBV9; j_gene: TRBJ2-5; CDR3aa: CASSVEGQETQYF; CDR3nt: TGTGCCAGCAGCGTAGAGGGCCAAGAGACCCAGTACTTC
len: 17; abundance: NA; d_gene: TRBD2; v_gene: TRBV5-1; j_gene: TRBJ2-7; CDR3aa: CASSPDGGSGRALEQYF; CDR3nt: TGCGCCAGCAGCCCCGATGGGGGTAGCGGGAGGGCCTTAGAGCAGTACTTC
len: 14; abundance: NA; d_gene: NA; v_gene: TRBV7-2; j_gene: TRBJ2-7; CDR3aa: CASSPSGKPYEQYF; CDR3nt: TGTGCCAGCAGCCCATCCGGGAAGCCCTACGAGCAGTACTTC
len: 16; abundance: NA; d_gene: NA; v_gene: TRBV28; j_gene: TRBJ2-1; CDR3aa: CASSPPGGSSYNEQFF; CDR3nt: TGTGCCAGCAGTCCGCCCGGAGGAAGCTCCTACAATGAGCAGTTCTTC
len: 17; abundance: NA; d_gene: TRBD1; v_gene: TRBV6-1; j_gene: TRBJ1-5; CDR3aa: CASSARTGQGLGESQHF; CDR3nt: TGTGCCAGCAGTGCCAGAACGGGACAGGGCCTGGGGGAATCCCAGCATTTT
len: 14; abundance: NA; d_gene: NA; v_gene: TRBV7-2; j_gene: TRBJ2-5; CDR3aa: CASSFRGPQETQYF; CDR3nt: TGTGCCAGCAGCTTCAGGGGACCCCAAGAGACCCAGTACTTC
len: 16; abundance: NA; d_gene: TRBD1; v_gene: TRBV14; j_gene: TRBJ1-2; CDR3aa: CASSQEAGTGPYGYTF; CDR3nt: TGTGCCAGCAGCCAAGAGGCCGGGACAGGCCCCTATGGCTACACCTTC
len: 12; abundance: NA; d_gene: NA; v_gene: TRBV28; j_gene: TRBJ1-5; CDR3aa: CASSLGQQPQHF; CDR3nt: TGTGCCAGCAGTTTAGGGCAGCAGCCCCAGCATTTT
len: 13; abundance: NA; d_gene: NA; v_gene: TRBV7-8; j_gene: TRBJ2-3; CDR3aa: CASSLGGTDTQYF; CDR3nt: TGTGCCAGCAGCTTAGGAGGAACAGATACGCAGTATTTT
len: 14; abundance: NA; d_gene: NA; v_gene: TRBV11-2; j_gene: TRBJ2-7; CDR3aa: CASSLADVAYEQYF; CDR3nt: TGTGCCAGCAGCTTAGCGGACGTCGCCTACGAGCAGTACTTC
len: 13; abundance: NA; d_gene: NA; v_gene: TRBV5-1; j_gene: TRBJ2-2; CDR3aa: CASSGRGTGELFF; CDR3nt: TGCGCCAGCAGCGGTAGAGGGACCGGGGAGCTGTTTTTT
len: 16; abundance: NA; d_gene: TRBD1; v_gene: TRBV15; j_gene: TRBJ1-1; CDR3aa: CATSRRTGTGNTEAFF; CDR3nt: TGTGCCACCAGCAGGAGGACAGGAACCGGGAACACTGAAGCTTTCTTT
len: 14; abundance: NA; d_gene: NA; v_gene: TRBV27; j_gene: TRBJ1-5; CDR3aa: CASSHRVGNQPQHF; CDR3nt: TGTGCCAGCAGTCACAGAGTGGGCAATCAGCCCCAGCATTTT
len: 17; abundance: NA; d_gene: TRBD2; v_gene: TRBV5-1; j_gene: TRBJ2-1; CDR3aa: CASSLGTSGSSYNEQFF; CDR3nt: TGCGCCAGCAGCTTGGGGACTAGCGGGAGCTCCTACAATGAGCAGTTCTTC
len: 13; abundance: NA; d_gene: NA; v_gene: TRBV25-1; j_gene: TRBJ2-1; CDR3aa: CASSVLISGEQFF; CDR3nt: TGTGCCAGCAGTGTTCTAATCAGCGGTGAGCAGTTCTTC
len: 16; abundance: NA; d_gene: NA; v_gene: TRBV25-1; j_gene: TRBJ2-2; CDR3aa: CASSDTRQGGAGELFF; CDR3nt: TGTGCCAGCAGTGACACCAGGCAGGGCGGCGCCGGGGAGCTGTTTTTT
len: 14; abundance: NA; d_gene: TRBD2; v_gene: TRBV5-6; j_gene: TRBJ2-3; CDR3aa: CASSTGTSGDTQYF; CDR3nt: TGTGCCAGCAGCACCGGGACTAGCGGAGATACGCAGTATTTT
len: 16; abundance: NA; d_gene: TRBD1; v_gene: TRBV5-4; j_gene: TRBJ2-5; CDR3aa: CASSLGDRGRRVTQYF; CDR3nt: TGTGCCAGCAGCTTGGGGGACAGGGGGCGCAGAGTGACCCAGTACTTC
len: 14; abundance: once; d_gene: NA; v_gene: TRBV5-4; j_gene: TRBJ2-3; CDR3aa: CASSSYNSLNTQYF; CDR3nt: TGTGCCAGCAGCTCCTATAACAGCCTAAATACGCAGTATTTT